This entry concerns a single TCR beta chain. The germline CDR1 and CDR2 sequences are MNHEY and SVGAGI. V lost 4 bases to trimming and J lost 3 bases, with 8 bases between them. CDR3 size: 13 residues. Approximately 100 million PBMCs per unsorted sample were used for genomic DNA. This table comes from immunoSEQ multiplex PCR, and its TCRdb copy is limited to in-frame clones, with some not included. Of hundreds of thousands of clones detected, about 85% appear once; the ten largest clones hold 13%. This record comes from a study of shared clonotypes between healthy human individuals. The chain employs TRBV6-5 and TRBJ2-3; maybe TRBD1 (6 bases). This receptor was obtained from a woman aged 40 to 49 in good health. Some clones in this sample may be carry-over from other donors' samples. Input material: PBMCs. This CDR3 reads CASSLQGTDTQYF. The DNA for the CDR3 is TGTGCCAGCAGTTTACAGGGTACAGATACGCAGTATTTT.